These T cell receptor beta chains were read from a single sample in a study of glioma-infiltrating T cells after dendritic cell vaccination. Using immunoSEQ multiplex PCR, the repertoire was profiled, and TCRdb retains in-frame clones only, with some absent. The table lists more than 55,000 clones, 85% to 90% of them singletons. The sequences come from blood, collected after dendritic cell vaccination. These receptors all stem from a human donor with glioblastoma. Each CDR3 is given with its conserved first and last residue. The order of the fields is J gene, V gene, clone size, D gene, CDR3 DNA, CDR3 protein. The D gene is left open where the match is weak. For some rows the clone size is stated as once, few or many, or as a class when expanded; others skip it.

J: TRBJ1-3
V: TRBV6-1
size: once
D: TRBD1
DNA: TGTGCCAGCAGTGAAAAGGGACAGGAAGGTGGATTTTACGGAAACACCATATATTTT
CDR3: CASSEKGQEGGFYGNTIYF

J: TRBJ2-2
V: TRBV7-7
size: .
D: TRBD1
DNA: TGTGCTAGCAGCTTATGGGACAGGGGGTCCACCGGGGAGCTGTTTTTT
CDR3: CASSLWDRGSTGELFF

J: TRBJ1-6
V: TRBV11-2
size: .
D: .
DNA: TGTGCCAGCAGCCTAAACCCGGGGGGCGGGTCGTATAATTCCCCCCTCCACTTT
CDR3: CASSLNPGGGSYNSPLHF

J: TRBJ1-6
V: TRBV15
size: .
D: .
DNA: TGTGCCACCAGCAGAGACCCGACAGGCTATAATTCACCCCTCCACTTT
CDR3: CATSRDPTGYNSPLHF

J: TRBJ2-3
V: TRBV5-4
size: .
D: TRBD2
DNA: TGTGCCAGCAGCCAAGGGACTAGCGGGGGGCTTAGCACAGATACGCAGTATTTT
CDR3: CASSQGTSGGLSTDTQYF

J: TRBJ2-7
V: TRBV7-7
size: .
D: .
DNA: TGTGCTAGCAGCTTAGGGATGGGAGGCGAGCAGTACTTC
CDR3: CASSLGMGGEQYF

J: TRBJ2-5
V: TRBV6-6
size: .
D: TRBD2
DNA: TGTGCCAGCAGAGGGATAGCGGGGAGGCAAGAGACCCAGTACTTC
CDR3: CASRGIAGRQETQYF

J: TRBJ2-2
V: TRBV4-1
size: .
D: TRBD2
DNA: TGCGCCAGCAGCCAAAGCGGGGCAACGAACACCGGGGAGCTGTTTTTT
CDR3: CASSQSGATNTGELFF

J: TRBJ1-5
V: TRBV4-3
size: .
D: .
DNA: TGCGCCAGCAGCCAAAGATTGGGCAGGTTCAATCAGCCCCAGCATTTT
CDR3: CASSQRLGRFNQPQHF

J: TRBJ1-3
V: TRBV2
size: .
D: .
DNA: TGTGCCGGAGGGACGGACCTCTCTGGAAACACCATATATTTT
CDR3: CAGGTDLSGNTIYF

J: TRBJ2-5
V: TRBV6-5
size: .
D: .
DNA: TGTGCCAGCAGTTCCCCTCGGGGAGAAGAGACCCAGTACTTC
CDR3: CASSSPRGEETQYF

J: TRBJ2-3
V: TRBV6-5
size: .
D: TRBD2
DNA: TGTGCCAGCAAGACAGCGGGGGTCACAGATACGCAGTATTTT
CDR3: CASKTAGVTDTQYF

J: TRBJ2-7
V: TRBV30
size: .
D: .
DNA: TGTGCCTGGAGTGTACTCAAGTACGAGCAGTACTTC
CDR3: CAWSVLKYEQYF

J: TRBJ2-2
V: TRBV12-5
size: .
D: .
DNA: TGTGCTAGTGCCCTTTGGCTTCAGGGCACCGGGGAGCTGTTTTTT
CDR3: CASALWLQGTGELFF

J: TRBJ1-1
V: TRBV28
size: .
D: .
DNA: TGTGCCAGCATCGGGGAGTGGAACACTGAAGCTTTCTTT
CDR3: CASIGEWNTEAFF

J: TRBJ2-7
V: TRBV19
size: .
D: TRBD1
DNA: TGTGCCAGTAGCGCAGGGGGTGCGGGCTCCTACGAGCAGTACTTC
CDR3: CASSAGGAGSYEQYF

J: TRBJ1-1
V: TRBV2
size: .
D: TRBD1
DNA: TGTGCCAGCAGTCCCCCAGGGGGCACTGAAGCTTTCTTT
CDR3: CASSPPGGTEAFF

J: TRBJ2-1
V: TRBV7-2
size: .
D: .
DNA: TGTGCCAGCAGCCCTTATATGAGCTCCTACAATGAGCAGTTCTTC
CDR3: CASSPYMSSYNEQFF

J: TRBJ1-6
V: TRBV30
size: .
D: .
DNA: TGTGCCTGGAACCGCGGCCTCGGGGGTTCACCCCTCCACTTT
CDR3: CAWNRGLGGSPLHF

J: TRBJ1-3
V: TRBV11-3
size: few
D: .
DNA: TGTGCCAGCAGCTTCGAGACTGTCGGAGACACCATATATTTT
CDR3: CASSFETVGDTIYF

J: TRBJ2-7
V: TRBV2
size: .
D: TRBD2
DNA: TGTGCCAGCAGTGAAGTAGGCCTAGCGGGAACCCCAGGCTACGAGCAGTACTTC
CDR3: CASSEVGLAGTPGYEQYF

J: TRBJ1-2
V: TRBV7-2
size: .
D: .
DNA: TGTGCCAGCAGCCCGGACAGCACTAGGAACTATGGCTACACCTTC
CDR3: CASSPDSTRNYGYTF

J: TRBJ1-1
V: TRBV5-4
size: once
D: .
DNA: TGTGCCAGCAGCCGAAAACAGATTCACACTGAAGCTTTCTTT
CDR3: CASSRKQIHTEAFF

J: TRBJ1-3
V: TRBV6-1
size: .
D: .
DNA: TGTGCCAGCAGTGAAGATGGCAGCTCTGGAAACACCATATATTTT
CDR3: CASSEDGSSGNTIYF

J: TRBJ2-1
V: TRBV27
size: .
D: TRBD2
DNA: TGTGCCAGCAGTTGGGGGACTAGCGGTGACAATGAGCAGTTCTTC
CDR3: CASSWGTSGDNEQFF

J: TRBJ2-1
V: TRBV19
size: .
D: TRBD2
DNA: TGTGCCAGTACATTAGGACTAGCGGGGGGGCTAAATGAGCAGTTCTTC
CDR3: CASTLGLAGGLNEQFF

J: TRBJ2-3
V: TRBV30
size: few
D: .
DNA: TGTGCCTGGAGTAAAAAGACAACTAGCACAGATACGCAGTATTTT
CDR3: CAWSKKTTSTDTQYF

J: TRBJ2-7
V: TRBV9
size: .
D: .
DNA: TGTGCCAGCAGCGTAGCTACTGGGGGTGGGGGGTGGAAAAACGAGCAGTACTTC
CDR3: CASSVATGGGGWKNEQYF

J: TRBJ2-5
V: TRBV7-9
size: few
D: .
DNA: TGTGCCAGCAGCCAAGAACAGGAGACCCAGTACTTC
CDR3: CASSQEQETQYF

J: TRBJ1-5
V: TRBV6-6
size: .
D: .
DNA: TGTGCCAGCAGTCCCTTTGATCAGCCCCAGCATTTT
CDR3: CASSPFDQPQHF

J: TRBJ2-1
V: TRBV30
size: .
D: .
DNA: TGTGCCTGGAGGGCGGGCAGGGGAAGGGGATACTACAATGAGCAGTTCTTC
CDR3: CAWRAGRGRGYYNEQFF

J: TRBJ1-2
V: TRBV10-3
size: .
D: TRBD1
DNA: TGTGCCATCAGTGAAGGACAGGCGTCGTATGGCTACACCTTC
CDR3: CAISEGQASYGYTF

J: TRBJ2-1
V: TRBV29-1
size: once
D: TRBD2
DNA: TGCAGCGTTGTTCTTAGGACTAGCGGGGTTAGGAATGAGCAGTTCTTC
CDR3: CSVVLRTSGVRNEQFF

J: TRBJ2-7
V: TRBV6-5
size: .
D: .
DNA: TGTGCCAGCAGTTACTCGACTGACTTGGCCTACGAGCAGTACTTC
CDR3: CASSYSTDLAYEQYF

J: TRBJ2-3
V: TRBV10-3
size: few
D: TRBD1
DNA: TGTGCCATCAGACCAGGGGGTACCGATACGCAGTATTTT
CDR3: CAIRPGGTDTQYF

J: TRBJ2-5
V: TRBV2
size: .
D: TRBD2
DNA: TGTGCCAGCAGTGAACGAGGACTAGTAGAGACCCAGTACTTC
CDR3: CASSERGLVETQYF

J: TRBJ2-1
V: TRBV5-5
size: .
D: .
DNA: TGTGCCAGCAGCTTATGGCGGACCTACAATGAGCAGTTCTTC
CDR3: CASSLWRTYNEQFF

J: TRBJ1-6
V: TRBV21-1
size: .
D: .
DNA: TGTGCCAGCACCCCTTGGGAGGCCGGGAGGGCACTTGGTTCACCCCTCCACTTT
CDR3: CASTPWEAGRALGSPLHF

J: TRBJ2-7
V: TRBV11-2
size: .
D: TRBD1
DNA: TGTGCCAGCAGCTTAGAGGTCAGGGGGCTTTTATACGAGCAGTACTTC
CDR3: CASSLEVRGLLYEQYF

J: TRBJ1-6
V: TRBV28
size: .
D: .
DNA: TGTGCCAGCAGACCTCCGGGTATGCCACCCCTCCACTTT
CDR3: CASRPPGMPPLHF